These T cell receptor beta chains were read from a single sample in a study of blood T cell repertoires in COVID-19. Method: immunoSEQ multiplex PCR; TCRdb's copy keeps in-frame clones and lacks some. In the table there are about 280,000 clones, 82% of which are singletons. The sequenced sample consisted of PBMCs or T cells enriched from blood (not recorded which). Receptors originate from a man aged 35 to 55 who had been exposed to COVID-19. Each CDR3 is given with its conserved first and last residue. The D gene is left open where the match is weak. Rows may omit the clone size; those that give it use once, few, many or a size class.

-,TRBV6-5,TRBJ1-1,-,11,TGTGCCAGCAGTTACCTCACTGAAGCTTTCTTT,CASSYLTEAFF
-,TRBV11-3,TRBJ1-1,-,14,TGTGCCAGCAGCTTAGATCCGCAGTATACTGAAGCTTTCTTT,CASSLDPQYTEAFF
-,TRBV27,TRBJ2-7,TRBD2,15,TGTGCCAGCAGTTTATTAGGCGGGAGGGCCTACGAGCAGTACTTC,CASSLLGGRAYEQYF
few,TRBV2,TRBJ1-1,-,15,TGTGCCAGCAGTGATCTGGGGGCCGTGAACACTGAAGCTTTCTTT,CASSDLGAVNTEAFF
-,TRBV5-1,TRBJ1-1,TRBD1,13,TGCGCCAGCAGCGGGTGGACAGGGACTGAAGCTTTCTTT,CASSGWTGTEAFF
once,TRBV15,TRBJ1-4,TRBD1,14,TGTGCCACCAGCAGACAAGGGACAGATGAAAAACTGTTTTTT,CATSRQGTDEKLFF
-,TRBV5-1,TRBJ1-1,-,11,TGCGCCAGCAGTGGGCAGAGTGAAGCTTTCTTT,CASSGQSEAFF
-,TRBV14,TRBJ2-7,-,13,TGTGCCAGCAGCCTAGGCAGGGGACGGGAGCAGTACTTC,CASSLGRGREQYF
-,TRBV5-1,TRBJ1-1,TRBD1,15,TGCGCCAGCAGCCACAGGGGCGCGATGAACACTGAAGCTTTCTTT,CASSHRGAMNTEAFF
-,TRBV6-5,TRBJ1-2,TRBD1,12,TGTGCCATACAGGGGCCCCACTATGGCTACACCTTC,CAIQGPHYGYTF
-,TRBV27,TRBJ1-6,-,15,TGTGCCAGCAGAAGGGCGGGCTCCTATAATTCACCCCTCCACTTT,CASRRAGSYNSPLHF
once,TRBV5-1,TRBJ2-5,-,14,TGCGCCAGCAGCTTGGCAGAAGTCCAAGAGACCCAGTACTTC,CASSLAEVQETQYF
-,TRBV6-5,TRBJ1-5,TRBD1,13,TGTGCCAGCGCAGGGACAGTCAATCAGCCCCAGCATTTT,CASAGTVNQPQHF
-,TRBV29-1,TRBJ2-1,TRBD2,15,TGCAGCCACGCTGTGGGGAGCGGGGCTTACAATGAGCAGTTCTTC,CSHAVGSGAYNEQFF
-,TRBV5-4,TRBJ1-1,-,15,TGTGCCAGCAGCTTGTATGCAGGCCCAAACACTGAAGCTTTCTTT,CASSLYAGPNTEAFF
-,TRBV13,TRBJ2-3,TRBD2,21,TGTGCCAGCAGCACCGCGCTCCCTCAGGCTACTAGCGGGGATACCACAGATACGCAGTATTTT,CASSTALPQATSGDTTDTQYF
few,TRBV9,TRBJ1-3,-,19,TGTGCCAGCAGCGCAACCGAGGCAGGGCGTCCTCCGGTCGGAAACACCATATATTTT,CASSATEAGRPPVGNTIYF
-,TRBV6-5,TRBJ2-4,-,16,TGTGCCAGCAGTTCCGCAGGCGCGGGGGCCAAAAACATTCAGTACTTC,CASSSAGAGAKNIQYF
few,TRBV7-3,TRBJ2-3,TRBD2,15,TGTGCCAGCAGCTCCTCTAGCGGGACCACAGATACGCAGTATTTT,CASSSSSGTTDTQYF
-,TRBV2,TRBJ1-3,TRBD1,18,TGTGCCAGCAGTGTTCAAACCGGGACAGGGTTGGCCGGAAACACCATATATTTT,CASSVQTGTGLAGNTIYF
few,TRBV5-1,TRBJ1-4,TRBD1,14,TGCGCCAGCAGCTCCCCAGGGGGTGGAGAAAAACTGTTTTTT,CASSSPGGGEKLFF
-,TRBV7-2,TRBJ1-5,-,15,TGTGCCAGCAGGGGGCCGTGGAGGGTTCGACAGCCCCAGCATTTT,CASRGPWRVRQPQHF
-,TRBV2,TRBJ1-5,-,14,TGTGCCAGCAGGGCCAGTTATAGCAATCAGCCCCAGCATTTT,CASRASYSNQPQHF
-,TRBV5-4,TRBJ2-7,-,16,TGTGCCAGCAGTCCCCCCGGAGCGGATGATACCTACGAGCAGTACTTC,CASSPPGADDTYEQYF
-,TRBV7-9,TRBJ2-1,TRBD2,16,TGTGCCAGCAGCTCCCTCCTGGGGACTAGTCCCAATGAGCAGTTCTTC,CASSSLLGTSPNEQFF
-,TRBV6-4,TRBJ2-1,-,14,TGTGCCAGCAGTGACAGCGGCCTAGGCAATGAGCAGTTCTTC,CASSDSGLGNEQFF
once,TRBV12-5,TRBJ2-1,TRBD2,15,TGTGCTAGTGGTCAACCAGCGGGAGCCCCCAATGAGCAGTTCTTC,CASGQPAGAPNEQFF
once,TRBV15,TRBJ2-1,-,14,TGTGCCACCAGCGGGGTGGAGCGGCCCCCCTGGATGTTCTTC,CATSGVERPPWMFF
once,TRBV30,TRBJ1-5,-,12,TGTGCCTGGAGGTATAGCAATCAGCCCCAGCATTTT,CAWRYSNQPQHF
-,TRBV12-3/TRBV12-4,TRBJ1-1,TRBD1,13,TGTGCCAGCAGCATAAGACAGGGCGGTTTAGCTTTCTTT,CASSIRQGGLAFF
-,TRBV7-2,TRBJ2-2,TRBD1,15,TGTGCCAGCAGCTTTCGGACAGGCTGGGCCGGGGAGCTGTTTTTT,CASSFRTGWAGELFF